The clone carrying this T cell receptor beta chain occurred many times. Its antigen remains unknown. Clonotypes were quantified using unique molecular identifier barcodes. MiXCR was run by TCRdb on the 5' RACE reads, yielding one entry per CDR3 protein. Of over 20,000 distinct CDR3 sequences listed, approximately 2.4% are singletons. Blood mononuclear cells were expanded for roughly 3 days using either OKT3 anti-CD3 antibody or CD3/CD28 beads. 5 x 10^4 normal T cells were cocultured with 5 x 10^4 target cells and bispecific antibody. The data originate from a study of beta chain bispecific antibodies for T cell cancers. Study-level background: Surface TRBV12 (TRBV12-3) was on Jurkat, TRBV5-5 on HPB-ALL. Overall study findings and caveats: Most targeted TRBV signal came from the leukemia cell line cells, not normal T cells.

V dropped 6 bases and J dropped 1 base, with 11 bases sitting between them. In germline, CDR1 is DFQATT, CDR2 SNEGSKA (reference sequence). The CDR3 has 13 amino acids. The clonotype originates from a human donor in good health. Some clones in this sample may be carry-over from other donors' samples. V and J are TRBV20-1 and TRBJ2-3, with D perhaps matching TRBD2 (5 bases). The sequenced sample consisted of healthy donor T cells cultured with leukemia cells. This chain's CDR3 is CSATGYGTDTQYF. The CDR3 DNA sequence: TGCAGTGCGACGGGGTATGGCACAGATACGCAGTATTTT.